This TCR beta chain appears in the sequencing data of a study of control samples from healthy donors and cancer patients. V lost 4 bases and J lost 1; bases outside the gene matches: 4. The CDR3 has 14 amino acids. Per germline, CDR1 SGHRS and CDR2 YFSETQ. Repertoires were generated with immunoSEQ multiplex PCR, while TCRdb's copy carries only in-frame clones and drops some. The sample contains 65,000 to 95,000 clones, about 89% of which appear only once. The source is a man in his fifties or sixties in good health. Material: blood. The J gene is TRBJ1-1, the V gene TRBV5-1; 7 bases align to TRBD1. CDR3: CASSIPGGNTEAFF. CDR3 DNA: TGCGCCAGCAGCATTCCAGGGGGGAACACTGAAGCTTTCTTT. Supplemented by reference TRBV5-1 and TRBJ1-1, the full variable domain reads KAGVTQTPRYLIKTRGQQVTLSCSPISGHRSVSWYQQTPGQGLQFLFEYFSETQRNKGNFPGRFSGRQFSNSRSEMNVSTLELGDSALYLCASSIPGGNTEAFFGQGTRLTVV.